The 19 T cell receptor beta chains listed next were all sequenced from one sample in a study of blood T cell repertoires in COVID-19. Sequencing used immunoSEQ multiplex PCR; TCRdb keeps in-frame clones, though not all of them. The sample shows about 240,000 clones, around 86% of them seen only once. The sample consisted of peripheral blood. The receptors shown here come from a woman aged 60-70 years with active or convalescent COVID-19.

The J gene is TRBJ2-5, the V gene TRBV30; TRBD2 is a possible D gene (5 bases). The CDR3 runs to 13 residues. In germline, CDR1 is GTSNPN, CDR2 SVGIG (reference sequence). Deletions cut 4 bases from V and 5 bases from J, with 14 bases between. CDR3 bases: TGTGCCTGGAACCACGGGGAACGGGAGACCCAGTACTTC. It codes for CAWNHGERETQYF. Combining the CDR3 with reference TRBV30 and TRBJ2-5 gives the whole variable domain SQTIHQWPATLVQPVGSPLSLECTVEGTSNPNLYWYRQAAGRGLQLLFYSVGIGQISSEVPQNLSASRPQDRQFILSSKKLLLSDSGFYLCAWNHGERETQYFGPGTRLLVL.

The genes are TRBV6-5 and TRBJ1-1; D call uncertain. Germline CDR1 and CDR2: MNHEY and SVGAGI. Trimming took 7 bases from V and 5 from J, leaving 17 bases between them. This CDR3 spans 14 amino acids. The CDR3 here is CASTQRGVGTEAFF. CDR3 bases: TGTGCCAGCACCCAACGCGGGGTAGGGACTGAAGCTTTCTTT.

V is TRBV5-6 and J is TRBJ2-7; 8 bases are a match to TRBD2. With 0 bases clipped from V and 1 base from J, the junction kept 6 bases outside the gene matches. The germline V gene encodes CDR1 SGHDT and CDR2 YYEEEE. The CDR3 totals 16 residues. CDR3: CASSLGPGLVSYEQYF. CDR3 coding DNA: TGTGCCAGCAGCTTGGGCCCGGGACTAGTTTCCTACGAGCAGTACTTC.

This chain links TRBV9 with TRBJ1-4; D gene unclear. Germline V lookup: CDR1 SGDLS, CDR2 YYNGEE. The length of the CDR3 is 15 residues. The germline V and J ends were trimmed by 0 bases and 3 bases, with 9 bases remaining between them. DNA of the CDR3: TGTGCCAGCAGCGTAGATGAGATGCCTAATGAAAAACTGTTTTTT. The encoded protein is CASSVDEMPNEKLFF.

The genes are TRBV7-3 and TRBJ2-7, with D possibly matching TRBD1 (5 bases). Trimming took 5 bases from V and 3 from J, leaving 20 bases between them. Germline assignment: CDR1 SGHTA and CDR2 FQGTGA. CDR3 length equals 16 residues. The CDR3: CASSPHPGRSNYEQYF. The CDR3 nucleotides read TGTGCCAGCAGCCCCCACCCAGGGCGGAGCAACTACGAGCAGTACTTC.

The chain couples TRBV7-3 to TRBJ2-1; a possible D gene is TRBD2 (6 bases). This CDR3 contains 14 residues. Germline loops: CDR1 SGHTA, CDR2 FQGTGA. Trimming removed 5 bases at V and 6 bases at J, with 14 bases between. The CDR3: CASSPGVLPNEQFF. CDR3 sequence (DNA): TGTGCCAGCAGCCCGGGGGTACTGCCCAATGAGCAGTTCTTC.

The rearrangement joins TRBV28 to TRBJ1-6; D unclear. The germline V gene encodes CDR1 MDHEN and CDR2 SYDVKM. The CDR3 has 16 amino acids. Trimming took off 3 bases at V and 7 bases at J, with 16 bases between the two ends. The CDR3 DNA sequence: TGTGCCAGCAGTTTGGGCATGGAGGTAGGGAATTCACCCCTCCACTTT. Protein: CASSLGMEVGNSPLHF.

This sequence joins TRBV10-3 and TRBJ1-1; the D is unclear. The germline V and J ends were trimmed by 7 bases and 1 base, with 10 bases remaining between them. In germline, CDR1 is ENHRY, CDR2 SYGVKD. This CDR3 is built from 13 residues. The CDR3 region is CAIKRTGNTEAFF. The CDR3 DNA follows: TGTGCCATCAAACGGACTGGGAACACTGAAGCTTTCTTT.

This clone is a singleton in its sample. The chain is built from TRBV29-1 and TRBJ1-2, with D possibly matching TRBD1 (6 bases). V lost 6 bases and J 7 bases, leaving 12 bases between the germline ends. CDR3 length: 11 amino acids. Germline CDR1 is SQVTM and CDR2 is ANQGSEA. CDR3 bases: TGCAGCGTCCCGGCAGGGGTTGGCTACACCTTC. It specifies CSVPAGVGYTF.

This clone was counted between two and nine times. This chain links TRBV7-3 with TRBJ2-2, with 8 bases matching TRBD2. Germline V gene sequence: CDR1 SGHTA, CDR2 FQGTGA. The CDR3 covers 16 residues. V was clipped by 2 bases and J by 3 bases; unmatched bases: 5. Here the CDR3 reads CASSLAPSGYTGELFF. The CDR3 bases are TGTGCCAGCAGCTTAGCGCCTAGCGGGTACACCGGGGAGCTGTTTTTT.

The chain is built from TRBV6-1 and TRBJ1-4; weak D call: TRBD1 (6 bases). Germline CDR1 is MNHNS and CDR2 is SASEGT. V gave up 4 bases and J gave up 2 bases, with 14 bases separating them. The CDR3 is 16 amino acids. The CDR3 region is CASSAQGGVTNEKLFF. CDR3 bases: TGTGCCAGCAGTGCACAGGGAGGGGTCACTAATGAAAAACTGTTTTTT.

The gene calls are TRBV4-1 and TRBJ1-2, with 8 bases aligning to TRBD1. Germline CDR1 MGHRA, CDR2 YSYEKL. V lost 4 bases, J lost 2 bases, and 6 bases stayed unmatched. The CDR3 is made up of 15 amino acids. The CDR3 DNA reads TGCGCCAGCAGCCGAGGACAGGGACTCAACTATGGCTACACCTTC. Residues: CASSRGQGLNYGYTF.

The chain's CDR3 is CASSLAGQGAWGQPQHF. The CDR3 DNA is TGTGCCAGCAGTTTAGCGGGACAGGGGGCGTGGGGTCAGCCCCAGCATTTT. The V call is TRBV28, the J call TRBJ1-5; TRBD1 matches 12 bases. The CDR3 runs 17 residues. CDR1 MDHEN and CDR2 SYDVKM come from the germline V gene. V gave up 2 bases and J gave up 6 bases; unmatched junction bases: 8.

The CDR3 region has the DNA TGTGCCAGCAGTAGAGGGACAGGGTATGGCTACACCTTC. It specifies CASSRGTGYGYTF. This chain joins TRBV28 and TRBJ1-2, with TRBD1 matching 9 bases. With V trimmed by 5 bases and J by 5 bases, 3 bases remained unmatched. In germline, CDR1 is MDHEN, CDR2 SYDVKM. The CDR3 has 13 amino acids.

This clone has only a few counts. The chain combines TRBV5-8 with TRBJ2-3; TRBD2 agrees at 10 bases. Trimming at V came to 4 bases and at J to 3 bases, leaving 8 bases not matched to a gene. The CDR3 extends over 16 amino acids. Germline V lookup: CDR1 SGHTS, CDR2 YDEGEE. CDR3: CASSRASGGETDTQYF. In DNA form, the CDR3 reads TGTGCCAGCAGCAGAGCTAGCGGGGGTGAGACAGATACGCAGTATTTT.

The chain employs TRBV28 and TRBJ2-7; 7 bases are shared with TRBD1. CDR1 and CDR2 (germline): MDHEN, SYDVKM. CDR3 size: 14 residues. V lost 8 bases to trimming and J lost 4 bases; unmatched junction nucleotides: 11. DNA for the CDR3: TGTGCCAGCGGCTCCGGGACAGCCCTATACGAGCAGTACTTC. The encoded protein is CASGSGTALYEQYF.

In its sample, this clone was seen once. The rearrangement joins TRBV6-2 or TRBV6-3 to TRBJ2-1; no reliable D call. This CDR3 contains 13 residues. V was pared by 2 bases and J by 7 bases, with 9 bases between. Germline assignment: CDR1 MNHEY and CDR2 SVGEGT. CDR3 residues: CASSYISSNEQFF. DNA for the CDR3: TGTGCCAGCAGTTACATTTCCAGTAATGAGCAGTTCTTC.

The V and J genes are TRBV7-6 and TRBJ2-1, with D tentatively TRBD2 (6 bases). The CDR3 runs 17 residues. CDR1 is SGHVS, CDR2 FNYEAQ, per germline. Trimming left V 1 base short and J 3 bases short, with 16 bases between. CDR3 amino acids: CASSLGRAKNYYNEQFF. The CDR3 nucleotides are TGTGCCAGCAGCTTAGGGAGGGCCAAGAACTACTACAATGAGCAGTTCTTC.

This clone has a handful of counts. V usage is TRBV16 and J usage is TRBJ1-2, with 9 positions matching TRBD1. Trimming cost V 0 bases and J 2 bases; bases outside gene matches: 4. Germline V CDR1 and CDR2: KGHSY, FQNENV. The CDR3 contains 16 residues. The CDR3 region is CASSQSRGQGNYGYTF. The CDR3 DNA reads TGTGCCAGCAGCCAATCACGGGGACAGGGAAACTATGGCTACACCTTC.